The clone carrying this T cell receptor (beta chain) was detected a few times. Its antigen is not known. This sample stems from a study of T-cell memory formation after mild COVID-19. Study as a whole: TCR clusters mostly belonged to single donors.

In TCRdb, the 5' RACE reads were re-called with MiXCR into one record per CDR3 protein. The table includes approximately 350,000 distinct CDR3 sequences, approximately 12% detected once. The study's findings and limits: Some SARS-CoV-2-responding clones were already detected in memory before infection.

J was trimmed by 3 bases and V by 4 bases; bases with no gene match: 8. In germline, CDR1 is SEHNR, CDR2 FQNEAQ (reference sequence). The CDR3 sequence is 15 residues long. The specimen was PBMCs or a T cell subset sorted from them (not recorded which). The sequence was collected from a man aged 18-30 years who had mild COVID-19 (a few samples of this study predate the infection). Cell type and time point are not known. The rearrangement uses TRBV7-9 and TRBJ1-1, with 7 bases identical to TRBD1. The CDR3 region is CASSSNRGADTEAFF. DNA of the CDR3: TGTGCCAGCAGCTCCAACAGGGGAGCGGACACTGAAGCTTTCTTT.